Presented here are 6 T cell receptor beta chains from one specimen sequenced in a study of identical twins. TCRdb recomputed calls from the 5' RACE reads with MiXCR, one row per CDR3 protein. Of fewer than 650,000 distinct CDR3 sequences listed, just under 10% were seen once; the top ten hold roughly 3%. The same specimen was also included in a second study, on yellow fever vaccine responses in identical twins.

What was sequenced was PBMCs. These TCRs come from a woman younger than 30 in good health.

The chain links TRBV7-2 to TRBJ2-3; D remains ambiguous. Trimming pared 2 bases from V and 7 bases from J, leaving 13 bases between. The CDR3 sequence is 14 residues long. Looked up from germline, CDR1 is SGHTA and CDR2 is FQGNSA. The CDR3 region has the DNA TGTGCCAGCAGCTTATATCCAGCAGATTATACGCAGTATTTT. Residues: CASSLYPADYTQYF.

This clonotype was seen repeatedly, ten times or more. The chain has TRBV5-1 and TRBJ2-3; 8 bases are a match to TRBD1. Germline CDR1 SGHRS, CDR2 YFSETQ. This CDR3 contains 16 residues. V lost 3 bases, J lost 1 base, and 7 bases stayed unmatched. DNA of the CDR3: TGCGCCAGCAGCTGGACAGGGAGCCTCGGCACAGATACGCAGTATTTT. It yields the protein CASSWTGSLGTDTQYF. The whole variable domain, filled in from reference TRBV5-1 and TRBJ2-3, reads KAGVTQTPRYLIKTRGQQVTLSCSPISGHRSVSWYQQTPGQGLQFLFEYFSETQRNKGNFPGRFSGRQFSNSRSEMNVSTLELGDSALYLCASSWTGSLGTDTQYFGPGTRLTVL.

The V call is TRBV5-1, the J call TRBJ2-5; possibly TRBD2 for D (5 bases). Germline V gene lookup returns CDR1 SGHRS and CDR2 YFSETQ. V was clipped by 7 bases and J by 3 bases, with 13 bases between them. This CDR3 comprises 13 residues. CDR3 DNA: TGCGCCAGCGAGGCGGGCGGAGAAGAGACCCAGTACTTC. It specifies CASEAGGEETQYF.

This clonotype was detected a few times. The V call is TRBV29-1, the J call TRBJ2-5; 9 bases agree with TRBD1. Germline V lookup: CDR1 SQVTM, CDR2 ANQGSEA. This CDR3 spans 18 amino acids. V gave up 4 bases and J gave up 0 bases; unmatched junction bases: 15. CDR3 in DNA: TGCAGCGTTGGGGTCCCGGGACAGGGCCTAAAATACCAAGAGACCCAGTACTTC. This sequence encodes CSVGVPGQGLKYQETQYF.

This clonotype was found a few times. This chain connects TRBV29-1 to TRBJ2-7; D is uncertain. The CDR3 length is 14 residues. The germline V and J ends were trimmed by 6 bases and 0 bases, with 15 bases remaining between them. Germline V gene lookup returns CDR1 SQVTM and CDR2 ANQGSEA. The CDR3 loop reads CSVGTQLSSYEQYF. CDR3 DNA: TGCAGCGTCGGAACACAGTTAAGCTCCTACGAGCAGTACTTC.

Concerning this clonotype: A much larger clonotype is one base distant, so this may be a read error. The rearrangement links TRBV20-1 to TRBJ2-7, with 7 bases fitting TRBD2. Germline V gene data show CDR1 as DFQATT and CDR2 as SNEGSKA (reference sequence). The CDR3 has 15 residues. CDR3 sequence reads: CSAGDGLAAIYEQYF. CDR3 DNA sequence: TGCAGTGCTGGAGATGGCCTAGCGGCTATCTACGAGCAGTACTTC.